Here is one TCR beta chain with its context. Its antigen has not been determined. Base qualities are missing; no much larger clone stands one base away. Separate from the approximately 690-subject first cohort, the validation cohort of some 130 subjects was the group to which the donors belonged. The library was built by means of the immunoSEQ multiplex PCR assay. The paper's processing steps were these. A statistical classification framework was developed to diagnose cytomegalovirus status using the catalog of TCR beta chain sequences. TCRdb mirrors the immuneACCESS table, restricted to in-frame sequences. Some clones are absent from its copies; in checked studies, under half trace to an unresolved V gene, and the reason for the others is unknown. The V and J calls and clone size come from that table; D and trimming were worked out from the DNA. Within this sample are 80,000 to 100,000 clones, with roughly 87% of them counted one time only. 3.9% of the sample comes from the top ten.

The data were obtained in a study of cytomegalovirus exposure and HLA in healthy donors (dated by TCRdb to 2016 to 2017). With regard to the full study: According to a later analysis, one platform produced both the approximately 110 validation repertoires and the 620 or so repertoires of the first cohort. The aim of the study was to test whether cataloging public T cell receptors could identify signatures of past pathogen exposure. Along with the roughly 700-subject first cohort, a separate validation cohort of over a hundred different subjects was used. High-throughput TCR immunosequencing, statistical association of individual TCRs with disease status, and machine learning were combined to predict cytomegalovirus infection status.

Paper-wide results and their limitations: The classifier was reported to diagnose cytomegalovirus status with high specificity and sensitivity in both the original and validation cohorts. According to the authors, the approach could potentially be generalized to other disease states and immunological phenotypes. The validation cohort had no HLA typing available for a later analysis, so co-occurrence within that cohort was assessed over all 110 or so repertoires. A few of the identified cytomegalovirus-associated TCR beta chains were confirmed in vitro to be specific for cytomegalovirus antigens. A total of fewer than 200 TCR beta chains were listed by the study as associated with cytomegalovirus. A later analysis found that TCRs clustered in the first cohort also tended to co-occur in the roughly 120 validation repertoires, with more than 90% of cluster scores above 0. Most TCR sequences were seen in very few donors, while some public TCRs were found in many individuals.

The sequence was collected from a woman aged 25 to 39 in good health and CMV-seronegative. The specimen was PBMCs.

This receptor carries the CDR3 CASSFFGGGSYNEQFF. The base sequence is TGTGCCAGCAGCTTTTTTGGCGGTGGCTCCTACAATGAGCAGTTCTTC. Rearrangement joined TRBV7-6 to TRBJ2-1, with the D segment identity uncertain. The CDR3 contains 16 residues, cysteine and phenylalanine counted. Only CDR3 DNA is held: 48 bases, read in frame from base 1. The trim is 3 bases for V and 0 bases for J, with a gap of 12 bases between the germline ends. The germline V gene yields SGHVS for CDR1 and FNYEAQ for CDR2.